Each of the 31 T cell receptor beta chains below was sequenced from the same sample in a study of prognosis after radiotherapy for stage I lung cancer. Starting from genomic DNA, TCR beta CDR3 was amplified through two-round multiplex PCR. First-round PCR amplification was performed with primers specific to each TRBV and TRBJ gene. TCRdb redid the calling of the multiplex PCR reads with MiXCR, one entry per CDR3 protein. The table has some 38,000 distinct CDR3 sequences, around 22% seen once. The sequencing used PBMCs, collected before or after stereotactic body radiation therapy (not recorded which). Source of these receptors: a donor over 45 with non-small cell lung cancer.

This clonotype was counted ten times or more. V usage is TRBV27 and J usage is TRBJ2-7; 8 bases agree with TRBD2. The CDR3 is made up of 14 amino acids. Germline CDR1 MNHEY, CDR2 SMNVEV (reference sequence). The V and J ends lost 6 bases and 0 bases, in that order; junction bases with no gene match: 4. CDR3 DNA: TGTGCCAGCAGGGGACTAGGGAGCTCCTACGAGCAGTACTTC. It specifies CASRGLGSSYEQYF.

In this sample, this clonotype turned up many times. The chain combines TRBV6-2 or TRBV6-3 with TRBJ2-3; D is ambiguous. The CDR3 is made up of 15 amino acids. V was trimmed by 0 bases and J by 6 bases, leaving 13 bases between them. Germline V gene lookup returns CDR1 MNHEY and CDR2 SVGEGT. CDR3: CASSYSITIGDTQYF. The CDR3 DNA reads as TGTGCCAGCAGTTACTCGATAACAATTGGGGATACGCAGTATTTT.

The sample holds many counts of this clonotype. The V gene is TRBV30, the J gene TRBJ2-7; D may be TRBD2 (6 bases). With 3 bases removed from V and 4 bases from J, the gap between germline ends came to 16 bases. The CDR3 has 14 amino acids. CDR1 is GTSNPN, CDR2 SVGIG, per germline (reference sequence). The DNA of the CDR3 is TGTGCCTGGAGCCGGGGGACGTCAGGGTACGAGCAGTACTTC. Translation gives CAWSRGTSGYEQYF. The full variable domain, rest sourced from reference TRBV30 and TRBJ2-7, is SQTIHQWPATLVQPVGSPLSLECTVEGTSNPNLYWYRQAAGRGLQLLFYSVGIGQISSEVPQNLSASRPQDRQFILSSKKLLLSDSGFYLCAWSRGTSGYEQYFGPGTRLTVT.

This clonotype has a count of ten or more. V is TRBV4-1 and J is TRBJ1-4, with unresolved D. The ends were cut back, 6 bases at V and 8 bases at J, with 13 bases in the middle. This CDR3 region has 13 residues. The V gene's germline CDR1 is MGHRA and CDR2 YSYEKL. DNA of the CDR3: TGCGCCAGCAGACGATCTGCGTCGGAAAAACTGTTTTTT. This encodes CASRRSASEKLFF.

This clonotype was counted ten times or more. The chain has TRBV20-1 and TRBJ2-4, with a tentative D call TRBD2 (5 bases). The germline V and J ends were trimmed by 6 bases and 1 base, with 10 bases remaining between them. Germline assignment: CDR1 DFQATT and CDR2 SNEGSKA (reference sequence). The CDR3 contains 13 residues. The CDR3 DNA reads TGCAGTGCCTTGGACTTGGCCAAAAACATTCAGTACTTC. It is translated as CSALDLAKNIQYF.

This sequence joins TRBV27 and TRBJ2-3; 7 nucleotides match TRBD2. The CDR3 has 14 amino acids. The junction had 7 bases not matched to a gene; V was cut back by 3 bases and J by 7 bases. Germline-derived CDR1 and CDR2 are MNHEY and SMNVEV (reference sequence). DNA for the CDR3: TGTGCCAGCAGTTTTGGCGGGACTACATATACGCAGTATTTT. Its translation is CASSFGGTTYTQYF.

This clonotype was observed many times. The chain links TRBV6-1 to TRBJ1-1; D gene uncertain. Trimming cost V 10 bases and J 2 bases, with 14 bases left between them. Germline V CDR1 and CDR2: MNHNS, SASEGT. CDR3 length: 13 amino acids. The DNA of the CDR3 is TGTGCCACCCTGAGGGCAAGTAACACTGAAGCTTTCTTT. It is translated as CATLRASNTEAFF.

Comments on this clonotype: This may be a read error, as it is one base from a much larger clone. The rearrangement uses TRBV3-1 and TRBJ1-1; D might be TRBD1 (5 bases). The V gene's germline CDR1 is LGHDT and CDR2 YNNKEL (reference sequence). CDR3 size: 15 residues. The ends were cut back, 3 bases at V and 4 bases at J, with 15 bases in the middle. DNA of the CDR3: TGTGCCAGCAGCCATGGCGTAGGGGTGGGCACTGAAGCTTTCTTT. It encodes CASSHGVGVGTEAFF.

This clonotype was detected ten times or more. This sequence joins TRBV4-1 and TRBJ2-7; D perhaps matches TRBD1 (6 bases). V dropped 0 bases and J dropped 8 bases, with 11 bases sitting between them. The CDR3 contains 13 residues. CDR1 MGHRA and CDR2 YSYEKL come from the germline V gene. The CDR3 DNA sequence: TGCGCCAGCAGCCAAGATGGAACAGGGAAGCAGTACTTC. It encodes CASSQDGTGKQYF.

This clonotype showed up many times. The CDR3 DNA follows: TGCAGTGCTTCCGGGGGGGGGCTAGCGGAAAGAAGCTCCTACGAGCAGTACTTC. Translation gives CSASGGGLAERSSYEQYF. The chain links TRBV20-1 to TRBJ2-7; 8 bases fit TRBD2. Trimming cost V 5 bases and J 0 bases; bases outside gene matches: 18. This CDR3 has 18 amino acids. CDR1 DFQATT and CDR2 SNEGSKA come from the germline V gene (reference sequence).

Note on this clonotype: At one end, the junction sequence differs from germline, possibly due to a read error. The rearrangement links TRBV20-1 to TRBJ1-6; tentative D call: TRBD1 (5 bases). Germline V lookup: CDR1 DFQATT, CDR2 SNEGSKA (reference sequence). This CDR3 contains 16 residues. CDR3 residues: CSARDGAGFDNSPLHF. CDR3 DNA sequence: TGCAGTGCTAGAGATGGGGCGGGGTTCGATAATTCCCCCCTCCACTTT.

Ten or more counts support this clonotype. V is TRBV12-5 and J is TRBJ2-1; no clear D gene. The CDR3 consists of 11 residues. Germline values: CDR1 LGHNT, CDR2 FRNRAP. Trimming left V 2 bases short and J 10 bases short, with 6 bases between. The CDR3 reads CASGLWPEQFF. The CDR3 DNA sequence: TGTGCTAGTGGTTTGTGGCCAGAGCAGTTCTTC.

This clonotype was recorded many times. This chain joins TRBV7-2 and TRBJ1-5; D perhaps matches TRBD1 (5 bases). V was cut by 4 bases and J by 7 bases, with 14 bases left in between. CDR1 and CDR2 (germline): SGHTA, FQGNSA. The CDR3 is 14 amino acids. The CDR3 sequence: CASSYYGAGQPQHF. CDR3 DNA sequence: TGTGCCAGCAGCTACTACGGGGCAGGCCAGCCCCAGCATTTT.

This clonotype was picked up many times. In DNA form, the CDR3 reads TGTGCCAGCAGCTCCCCGCCGCCTAGCGGGACCACAGATACGCAGTATTTT. Translated: CASSSPPPSGTTDTQYF. This chain uses TRBV2 with TRBJ2-3; 9 bases agree with TRBD2. The CDR3 length is 17 residues. The ends lost 6 bases at V and 2 bases at J; junction bases unmatched: 12. The germline V gene encodes CDR1 SNHLY and CDR2 FYNNEI.

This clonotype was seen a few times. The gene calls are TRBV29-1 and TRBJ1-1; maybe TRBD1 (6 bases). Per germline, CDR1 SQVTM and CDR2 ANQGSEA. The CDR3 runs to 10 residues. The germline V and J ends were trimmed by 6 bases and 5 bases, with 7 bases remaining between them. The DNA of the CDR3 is TGCAGCGTCGGGACAACTGAAGCTTTCTTT. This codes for CSVGTTEAFF.

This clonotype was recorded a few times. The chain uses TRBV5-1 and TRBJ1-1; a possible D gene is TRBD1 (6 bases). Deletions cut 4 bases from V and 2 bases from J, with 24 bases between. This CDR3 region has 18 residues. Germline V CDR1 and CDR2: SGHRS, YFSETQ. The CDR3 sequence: CASSRQTGTTTRNTEAFF. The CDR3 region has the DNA TGCGCCAGCAGCCGTCAGACAGGAACCACGACGCGCAACACTGAAGCTTTCTTT.

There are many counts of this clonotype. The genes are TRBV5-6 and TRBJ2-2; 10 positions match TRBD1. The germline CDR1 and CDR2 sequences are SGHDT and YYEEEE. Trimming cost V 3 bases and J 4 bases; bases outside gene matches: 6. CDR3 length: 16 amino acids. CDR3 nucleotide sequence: TGTGCCAGCAGCTGGGGGACAGGGGTATTCACCGGGGAGCTGTTTTTT. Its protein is CASSWGTGVFTGELFF. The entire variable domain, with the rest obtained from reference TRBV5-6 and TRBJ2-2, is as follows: DAGVTQSPTHLIKTRGQQVTLRCSPKSGHDTVSWYQQALGQGPQFIFQYYEEEERQRGNFPDRFSGHQFPNYSSELNVNALLLGDSALYLCASSWGTGVFTGELFFGEGSRLTVL.

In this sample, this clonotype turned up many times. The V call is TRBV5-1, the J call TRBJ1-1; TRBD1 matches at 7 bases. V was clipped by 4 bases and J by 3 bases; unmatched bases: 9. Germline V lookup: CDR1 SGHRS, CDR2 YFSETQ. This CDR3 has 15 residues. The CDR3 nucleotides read TGCGCCAGCAGCCGAGACAGGGTTCGTGACACTGAAGCTTTCTTT. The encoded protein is CASSRDRVRDTEAFF.

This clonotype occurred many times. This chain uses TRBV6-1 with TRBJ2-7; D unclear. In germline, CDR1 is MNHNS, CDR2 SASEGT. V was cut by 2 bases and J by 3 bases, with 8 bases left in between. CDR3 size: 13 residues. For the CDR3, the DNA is TGTGCCAGCAGTGAAAACACAGACTACGAGCAGTACTTC. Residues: CASSENTDYEQYF.

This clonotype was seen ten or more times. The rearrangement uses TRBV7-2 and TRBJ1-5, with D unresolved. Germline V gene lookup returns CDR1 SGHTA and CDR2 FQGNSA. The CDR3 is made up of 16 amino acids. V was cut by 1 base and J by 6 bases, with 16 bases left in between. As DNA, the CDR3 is TGTGCCAGCAGCTTAGGATCGGGGAGGGTGGGTCAGCCCCAGCATTTT. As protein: CASSLGSGRVGQPQHF.

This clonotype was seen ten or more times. The CDR3 nucleotides read TGTGCCAGCAGCCGGGAACTAGCGGGGGGGCCTCCCGGGGAGCTGTTTTTT. Protein product: CASSRELAGGPPGELFF. The chain links TRBV7-6 to TRBJ2-2; TRBD2 matches at 13 bases. The CDR3 extends over 17 amino acids. CDR1 and CDR2 (germline): SGHVS, FNYEAQ. With 5 bases clipped from V and 6 bases from J, the junction kept 9 bases outside the gene matches.

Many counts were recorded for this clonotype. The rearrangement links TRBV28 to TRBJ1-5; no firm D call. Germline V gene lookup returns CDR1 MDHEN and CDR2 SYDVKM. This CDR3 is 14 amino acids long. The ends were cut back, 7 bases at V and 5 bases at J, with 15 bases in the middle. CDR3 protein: CASMASSVDQPQHF. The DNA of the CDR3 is TGTGCCAGCATGGCCAGTTCAGTGGATCAGCCCCAGCATTTT.

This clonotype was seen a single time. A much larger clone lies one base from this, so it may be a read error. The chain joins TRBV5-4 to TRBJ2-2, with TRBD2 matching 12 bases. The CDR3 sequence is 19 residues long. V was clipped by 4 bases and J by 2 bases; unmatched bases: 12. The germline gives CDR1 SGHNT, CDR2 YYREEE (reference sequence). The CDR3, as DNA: TGTGCCAGCAGCCCTGCCGGGACTAGCGGGTGGGCTAACACCGGGGAGCTGTTTTTT. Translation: CASSPAGTSGWANTGELFF. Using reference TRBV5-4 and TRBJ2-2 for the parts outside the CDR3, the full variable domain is ETGVTQSPTHLIKTRGQQVTLRCSSQSGHNTVSWYQQALGQGPQFIFQYYREEENGRGNFPPRFSGLQFPNYSSELNVNALELDDSALYLCASSPAGTSGWANTGELFFGEGSRLTVL.

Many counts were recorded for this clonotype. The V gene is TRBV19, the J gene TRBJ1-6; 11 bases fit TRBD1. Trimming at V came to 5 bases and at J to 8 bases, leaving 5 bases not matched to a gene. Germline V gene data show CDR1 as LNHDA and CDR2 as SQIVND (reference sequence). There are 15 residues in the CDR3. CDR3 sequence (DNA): TGTGCCAGTAGTCGGACAGGGGGCGCGGATTCACCCCTCCACTTT. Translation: CASSRTGGADSPLHF.

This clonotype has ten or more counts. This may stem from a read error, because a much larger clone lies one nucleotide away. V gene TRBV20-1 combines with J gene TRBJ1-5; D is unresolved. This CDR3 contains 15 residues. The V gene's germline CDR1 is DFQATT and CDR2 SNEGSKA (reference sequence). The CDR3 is CSAKSLTNSNQPQHF. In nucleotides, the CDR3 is TGCAGCGCTAAGAGCCTGACGAATAGCAATCAGCCCCAGCATTTT.

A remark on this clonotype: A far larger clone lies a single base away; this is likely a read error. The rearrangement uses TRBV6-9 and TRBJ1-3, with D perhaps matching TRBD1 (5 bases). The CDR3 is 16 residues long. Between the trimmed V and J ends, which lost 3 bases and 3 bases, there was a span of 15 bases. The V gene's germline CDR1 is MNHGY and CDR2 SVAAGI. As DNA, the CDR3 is TGTGCCAGCAGTTACGAACGGGGGAGGTGTGGAAACACCATATATTTT. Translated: CASSYERGRCGNTIYF.

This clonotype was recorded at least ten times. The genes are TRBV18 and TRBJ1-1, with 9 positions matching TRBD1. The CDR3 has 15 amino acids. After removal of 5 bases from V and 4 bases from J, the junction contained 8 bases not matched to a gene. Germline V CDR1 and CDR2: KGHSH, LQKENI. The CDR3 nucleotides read TGTGCCAGCTCATCCGGGACAGGGACGGGCACTGAAGCTTTCTTT. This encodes CASSSGTGTGTEAFF.

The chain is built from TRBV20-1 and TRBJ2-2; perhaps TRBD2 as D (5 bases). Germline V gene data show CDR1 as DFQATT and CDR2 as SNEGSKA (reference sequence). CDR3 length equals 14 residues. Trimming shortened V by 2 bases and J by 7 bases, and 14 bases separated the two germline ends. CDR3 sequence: CSARFAGAGGELFF. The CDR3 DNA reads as TGCAGTGCTAGATTTGCGGGTGCGGGCGGGGAGCTGTTTTTT.

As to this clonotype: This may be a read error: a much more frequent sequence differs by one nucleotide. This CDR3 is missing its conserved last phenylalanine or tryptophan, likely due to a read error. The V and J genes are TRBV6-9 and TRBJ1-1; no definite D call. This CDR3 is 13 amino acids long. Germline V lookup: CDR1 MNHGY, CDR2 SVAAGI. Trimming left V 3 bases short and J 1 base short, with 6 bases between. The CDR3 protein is CASSYVENTEAFL. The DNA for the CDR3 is TGTGCCAGCAGTTACGTTGAGAACACTGAAGCTTTCCTT.

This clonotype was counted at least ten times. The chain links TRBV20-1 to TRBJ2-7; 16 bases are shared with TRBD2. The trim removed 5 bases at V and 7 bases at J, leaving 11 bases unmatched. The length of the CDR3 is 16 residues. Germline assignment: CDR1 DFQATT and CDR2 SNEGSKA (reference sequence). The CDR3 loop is CSASGTSGRAYVEQYF. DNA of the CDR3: TGCAGTGCTTCCGGGACTAGCGGGAGGGCTTACGTGGAGCAGTACTTC.

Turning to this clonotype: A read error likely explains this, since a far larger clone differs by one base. The chain's CDR3 is CASGLDRFYSYNEQFF. The CDR3 coding sequence is TGTGCCAGCGGCCTCGACAGATTTTACTCCTACAATGAGCAGTTCTTC. The chain joins TRBV7-9 to TRBJ2-7, with TRBD1 as a possible D gene (5 bases). The DNA matches TRBJ2-1 better at its end, which makes the J call doubtful. The CDR3 is 16 amino acids. Germline V CDR1 and CDR2: SEHNR, FQNEAQ (reference sequence).